This T cell receptor (beta chain) emerged from a study of blood T cell repertoires in COVID-19. Overall study context: Donors in the United States, Italy and Spain gave samples during acute or convalescent COVID-19. PBMCs, B-cell-depleted T cells, or T cells provided the cDNA or gDNA that made up the material.

Per the original methods: Reference gene primer amplification yielded estimated nucleated cell counts. Here immunoSEQ multiplex PCR was the method, and the copy in TCRdb shows in-frame clones only, minus some. V, J and clone size are taken as reported in that table, and D and trimming were inferred from the DNA itself. The repertoire includes 240,000 or so clones, approximately 83% of them detected once, and more than 1.5% sits in the top ten. This CDR3 is built from 12 residues. Per the germline V gene, CDR1 is LGHDT and CDR2 is YNNKEL (reference sequence). The V and J ends lost 4 bases and 10 bases, in that order; junction bases with no gene match: 2.

This clonotype was obtained from a man between 25 and 39 years old who had recovered from COVID-19. The genes are TRBV3-1 (or the pseudogene TRBV3-2) and TRBJ1-1, with 11 nucleotides matching TRBD1. Sequencing was done on a sample of peripheral blood. The CDR3: CASSPGQGVAFF. The CDR3 DNA reads TGTGCCAGCAGCCCGGGACAGGGGGTAGCTTTCTTT.